This T cell receptor (beta chain) was recorded in a study of blood T cells in healthy people across ages. Study-level information: Through template switching, about one barcoded beta molecule was captured per two T cells, as measured in model experiments.

Total RNA was isolated from each sample in quantities of at least 5.5 micrograms. Study observations and caveats: Lack of knowledge of donor CMV status possibly confounded expanded clonotype changes.

CDR3 length equals 14 residues. V dropped 6 bases and J dropped 8 bases, with 19 bases sitting between them. Then a second PCR, running roughly 7 to 11 cycles, was carried out with a sample-barcoded 5' primer and a J-beta primer mix. TCRdb re-derived calls from the 5' RACE reads in MiXCR, one entry per CDR3 protein. The sample includes 700,000 or so distinct CDR3 sequences, around a fifth seen only once; the top ten take around 22%. In this sample, this clonotype turned up a few times. What it binds is unknown. This chain connects TRBV12-3 or TRBV12-4 to TRBJ1-1, with D maybe TRBD1 (5 bases). The sample comprised blood. The TCR originated in a man between 65 and 79 years old in good health. The CDR3 DNA reads as TGTGCCAGCAGACCCGGGGACCTGCCAAGGGAAGCTTTCTTT. This codes for CASRPGDLPREAFF.